The entry below gives a single TCR beta chain sequence along with its context. The sample belongs to a study of blood T cell repertoires in COVID-19. The CDR3 sequence is 14 residues long. Germline-derived CDR1 and CDR2 are GTSNPN and SVGIG (reference sequence). The V end lost 2 bases, the J end lost 10 bases, and 18 bases lay between the germline ends. Profiled with immunoSEQ multiplex PCR; TCRdb holds only in-frame clones, not every one. The sample carries some 220,000 clones, 65% to 90% recorded once. The clonotype was recovered from a woman between 65 and 79 years old with COVID-19, enrolled during active disease. This chain links TRBV30 with TRBJ1-3, with a weak D call TRBD1 (5 bases). Specimen: peripheral blood. DNA of the CDR3: TGTGCCTGGAGTCCAGGGCACGGCAGTTGGACCATATATTTT. Residues: CAWSPGHGSWTIYF.